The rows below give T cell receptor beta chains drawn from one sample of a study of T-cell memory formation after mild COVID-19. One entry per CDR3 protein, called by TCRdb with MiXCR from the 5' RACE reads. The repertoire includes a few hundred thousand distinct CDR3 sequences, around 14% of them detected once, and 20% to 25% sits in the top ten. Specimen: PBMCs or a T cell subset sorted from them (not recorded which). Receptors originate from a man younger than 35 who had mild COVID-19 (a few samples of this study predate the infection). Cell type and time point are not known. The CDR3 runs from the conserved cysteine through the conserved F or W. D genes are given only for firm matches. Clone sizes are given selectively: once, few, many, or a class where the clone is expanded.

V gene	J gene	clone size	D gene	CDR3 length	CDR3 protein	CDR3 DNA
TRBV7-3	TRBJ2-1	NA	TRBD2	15	CASSPRRGANNEQFF	TGTGCCAGCAGCCCCCGGCGGGGGGCTAACAATGAGCAGTTCTTC
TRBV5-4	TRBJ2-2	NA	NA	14	CASSLVEYSGELFF	TGTGCCAGCAGCTTGGTCGAGTACAGCGGGGAGCTGTTTTTT
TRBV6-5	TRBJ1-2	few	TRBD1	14	CASSPDRGDYGYTF	TGTGCCAGCAGTCCCGACAGGGGCGACTATGGCTACACCTTC
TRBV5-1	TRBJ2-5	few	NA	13	CASSSISGETQYF	TGCGCCAGCAGTTCAATCTCGGGGGAGACCCAGTACTTC
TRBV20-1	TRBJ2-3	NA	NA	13	CSASSGSSDTQYF	TGCAGTGCTAGCTCAGGGAGCTCAGATACGCAGTATTTT
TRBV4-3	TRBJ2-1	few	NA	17	CASSQDAGGRGGNEQFF	TGCGCCAGCAGCCAAGACGCCGGTGGCAGGGGAGGCAATGAGCAGTTCTTC
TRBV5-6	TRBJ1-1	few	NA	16	CASSLRWRGVDTEAFF	TGTGCCAGCAGCCTCCGGTGGCGGGGGGTTGATACTGAAGCTTTCTTT
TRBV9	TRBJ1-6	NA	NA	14	CASSVELDNSPLHF	TGTGCCAGCAGCGTAGAACTAGATAATTCACCCCTCCACTTT
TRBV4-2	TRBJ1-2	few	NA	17	CASSQEMAGADFYGYTF	TGTGCCAGCAGCCAAGAAATGGCGGGGGCTGACTTCTATGGCTACACCTTC
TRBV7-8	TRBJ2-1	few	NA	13	CASLGRSYNEQFF	TGTGCCAGCCTGGGGCGCTCCTACAATGAGCAGTTCTTC
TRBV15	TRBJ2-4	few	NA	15	CATSRDNGAKNIQYF	TGTGCCACCAGCAGAGATAACGGAGCCAAAAACATTCAGTACTTC
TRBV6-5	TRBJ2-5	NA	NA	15	CASTPGVRGQETQYF	TGTGCCAGCACCCCAGGGGTTCGGGGACAAGAGACCCAGTACTTC
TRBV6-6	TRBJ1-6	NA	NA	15	CASSYASEGESPLHF	TGTGCCAGCAGTTACGCGAGTGAGGGGGAGTCACCCCTCCACTTT
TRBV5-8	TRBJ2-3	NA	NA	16	CASSLVRGRRTDTQYF	TGTGCCAGCAGCTTGGTCCGGGGGCGACGCACAGATACGCAGTATTTT
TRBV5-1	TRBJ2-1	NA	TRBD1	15	CASSPGRGRTREQFF	TGCGCCAGCAGCCCTGGCAGGGGGCGAACCCGTGAGCAGTTCTTC
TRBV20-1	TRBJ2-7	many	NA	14	CSAALSRGSYEQYF	TGCAGTGCTGCCCTGAGTCGGGGGAGCTACGAGCAGTACTTC
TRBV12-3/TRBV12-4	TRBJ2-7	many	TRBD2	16	CASSSPRTSGGGEQYF	TGTGCCAGCAGCTCCCCGCGGACTAGCGGGGGGGGGGAGCAGTACTTC
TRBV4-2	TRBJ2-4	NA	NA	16	CASSQDESGFENIQYF	TGTGCCAGCAGCCAAGATGAGTCGGGTTTCGAAAACATTCAGTACTTC
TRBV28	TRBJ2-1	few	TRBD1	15	CASRRDREFDNEQFF	TGTGCCAGCAGGCGGGACAGGGAGTTCGACAATGAGCAGTTCTTC
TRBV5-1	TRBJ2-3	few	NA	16	CASSLGGDRRADTQYF	TGCGCCAGCAGCTTGGGAGGGGACCGGAGGGCAGATACGCAGTATTTT
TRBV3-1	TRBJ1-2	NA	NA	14	CASSRDEGWYGYTF	TGTGCCAGCAGCCGCGACGAGGGGTGGTATGGCTACACCTTC
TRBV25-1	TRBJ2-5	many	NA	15	CASSDRTNEEETQYF	TGTGCCAGCAGTGACAGGACAAACGAGGAGGAGACCCAGTACTTC
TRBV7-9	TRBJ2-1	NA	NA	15	CANDEAGSSYNEQFF	TGTGCCAACGACGAGGCGGGGAGCTCCTACAATGAGCAGTTCTTC
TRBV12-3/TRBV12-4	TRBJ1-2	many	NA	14	CASSLQGALYGYTF	TGTGCCAGCAGCCTACAGGGAGCTCTCTATGGCTACACCTTC
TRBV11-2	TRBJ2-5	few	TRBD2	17	CASSRTWERGLQETQYF	TGTGCCAGCAGCCGTACCTGGGAGCGGGGACTTCAAGAGACCCAGTACTTC
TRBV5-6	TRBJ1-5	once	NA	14	CASSLSTGNQPQHF	TGTGCCAGCAGCTTGTCAACAGGGAATCAGCCCCAGCATTTT
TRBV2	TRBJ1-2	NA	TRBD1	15	CASNANRGRFDGYTF	TGTGCCAGCAACGCTAACAGGGGGCGGTTTGATGGCTACACCTTC
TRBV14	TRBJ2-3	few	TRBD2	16	CASSQGGLASTDTQYF	TGTGCCAGCAGCCAAGGAGGACTAGCGAGCACAGATACGCAGTATTTT
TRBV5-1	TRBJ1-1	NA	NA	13	CASMEDPNTEAFF	TGCGCCAGCATGGAGGATCCGAACACTGAAGCTTTCTTT
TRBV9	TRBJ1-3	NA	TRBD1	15	CASSVGGQGGNTIYF	TGTGCCAGCAGCGTAGGTGGACAGGGGGGAAACACCATATATTTT
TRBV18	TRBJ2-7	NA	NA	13	CASSQQLSYEQYF	TGTGCCAGCTCACAACAGCTCTCCTACGAGCAGTACTTC
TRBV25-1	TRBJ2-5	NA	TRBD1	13	CASRGQGEETQYF	TGTGCCAGCAGGGGACAGGGGGAAGAGACCCAGTACTTC
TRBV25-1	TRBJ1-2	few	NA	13	CASSERVGYGYTF	TGTGCCAGCAGTGAGAGAGTTGGCTATGGCTACACCTTC
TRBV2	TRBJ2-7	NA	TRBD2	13	CASSAGGLYEQYF	TGTGCCAGCTCTGCGGGGGGGCTCTACGAGCAGTACTTC
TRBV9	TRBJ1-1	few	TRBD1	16	CASSYAPTGRNTEAFF	TGTGCCAGCAGCTACGCTCCGACAGGGAGGAACACTGAAGCTTTCTTT
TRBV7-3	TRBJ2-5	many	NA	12	CASSLPGETQYF	TGTGCCAGCAGCTTACCAGGGGAGACCCAGTACTTC
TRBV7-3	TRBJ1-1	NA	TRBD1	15	CASSLQGAAGTEAFF	TGTGCCAGCAGCTTACAGGGGGCAGCTGGCACTGAAGCTTTCTTT
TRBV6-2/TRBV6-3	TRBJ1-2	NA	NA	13	CASSGTSGFGYTF	TGTGCCAGCAGTGGGACCTCAGGGTTTGGCTACACCTTC
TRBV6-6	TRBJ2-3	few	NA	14	CASSSLGGTDTQYF	TGTGCCAGCAGCTCCCTAGGGGGCACAGATACGCAGTATTTT
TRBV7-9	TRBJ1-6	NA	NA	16	CASSASGGVNNSPLHF	TGTGCCAGCAGCGCATCCGGTGGAGTGAATAATTCACCCCTCCACTTT
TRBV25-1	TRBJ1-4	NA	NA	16	CASSDPRSATNEKLFF	TGTGCCAGCAGTGACCCCCGCTCGGCAACTAATGAAAAACTGTTTTTT
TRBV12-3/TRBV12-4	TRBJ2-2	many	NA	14	CASSQQGSGGELFF	TGTGCCAGCAGCCAACAGGGTTCGGGCGGGGAGCTGTTTTTT
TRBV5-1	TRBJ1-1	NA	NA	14	CASSLTGFGTEAFF	TGCGCCAGCAGCTTGACAGGGTTCGGCACTGAAGCTTTCTTT
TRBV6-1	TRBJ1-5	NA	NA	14	CASSENMGYQPQHF	TGTGCCAGCAGTGAAAATATGGGGTATCAGCCCCAGCATTTT
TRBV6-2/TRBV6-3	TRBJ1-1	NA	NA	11	CASLTGTEAFF	TGTGCCAGCCTGACAGGTACTGAAGCTTTCTTT
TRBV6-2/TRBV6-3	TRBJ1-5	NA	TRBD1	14	CASTDPRGRQPQHF	TGTGCCAGCACCGATCCCAGGGGGCGGCAGCCCCAGCATTTT
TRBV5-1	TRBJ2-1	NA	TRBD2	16	CASSRTSGGPYNEQFF	TGCGCCAGCAGCCGGACTAGCGGGGGTCCCTACAATGAGCAGTTCTTC
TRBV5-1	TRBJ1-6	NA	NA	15	CASSLAGFSNSPLHF	TGCGCCAGCAGCTTGGCGGGATTTTCGAATTCACCCCTCCACTTT
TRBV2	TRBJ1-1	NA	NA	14	CASSEWGGDTEAFF	TGTGCCAGCAGTGAATGGGGGGGGGACACTGAAGCTTTCTTT
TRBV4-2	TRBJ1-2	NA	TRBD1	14	CASRAPGQGNGYTF	TGTGCCAGCAGAGCGCCGGGACAGGGGAACGGCTACACCTTC
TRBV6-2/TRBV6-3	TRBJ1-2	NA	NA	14	CASSTWGANYGYTF	TGTGCCAGCAGTACGTGGGGGGCGAACTATGGCTACACCTTC
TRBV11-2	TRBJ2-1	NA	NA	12	CASSSTPSEQFF	TGTGCCAGCAGCTCGACACCGTCCGAGCAGTTCTTC
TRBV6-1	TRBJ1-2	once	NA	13	CASSPRREGSYTF	TGTGCCAGCAGCCCAAGGCGGGAAGGGAGCTACACCTTC
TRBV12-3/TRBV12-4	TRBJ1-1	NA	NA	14	CASRDWTVNTEAFF	TGTGCCAGCAGAGACTGGACAGTGAACACTGAAGCTTTCTTT
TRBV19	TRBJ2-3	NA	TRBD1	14	CASQDRARVDTQYF	TGTGCCAGTCAGGACAGGGCTCGCGTCGATACGCAGTATTTT